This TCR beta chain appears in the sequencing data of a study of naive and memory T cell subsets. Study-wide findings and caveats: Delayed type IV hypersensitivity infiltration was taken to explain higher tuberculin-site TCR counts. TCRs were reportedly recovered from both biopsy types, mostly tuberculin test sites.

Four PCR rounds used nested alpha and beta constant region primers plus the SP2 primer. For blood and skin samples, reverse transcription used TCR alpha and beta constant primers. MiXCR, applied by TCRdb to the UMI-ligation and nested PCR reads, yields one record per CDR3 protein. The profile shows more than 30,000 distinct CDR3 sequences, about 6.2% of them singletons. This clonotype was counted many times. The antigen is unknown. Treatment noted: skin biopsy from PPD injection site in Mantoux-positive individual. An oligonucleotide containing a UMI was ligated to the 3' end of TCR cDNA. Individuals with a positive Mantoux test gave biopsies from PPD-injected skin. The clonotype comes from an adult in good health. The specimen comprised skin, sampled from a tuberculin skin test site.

CDR3 amino acids: CASSSAGAYNEQFF. For the CDR3, the DNA is TGCGCCAGCAGCTCAGCAGGCGCCTACAATGAGCAGTTCTTC. The chain couples TRBV5-1 to TRBJ2-1; D is uncertain. Trimming took off 3 bases at V and 2 bases at J, with 9 bases between the two ends. CDR1 and CDR2 from the germline V gene are SGHRS and YFSETQ. The CDR3 consists of 14 residues.